This TCR beta chain was obtained from a study of tumor-infiltrating lymphocytes in primary liver carcinoma. Across the study: Roughly 3.65 to 8 million productive TCRbeta reads came from each sample, comparable across tissue types.

Study-wide points: Tumor-adjacent and tumor-blood pairs showed less overlap than tumor region pairs. Among top clones, only about 7.5-24% appeared in all five tumor regions.

To note about this clonotype: Its specificity is unknown. An end of the junction differs from the germline gene, which may be a read error.

Extraction of RNA together with DNA used 20-30 mg of unsorted bulk tissue. CDR3 length equals 15 residues. Germline V gene lookup returns CDR1 MGHRA and CDR2 YSYEKL. Reverse transcription of 450 to 500 ng total RNA with a constant-region primer produced TCR beta cDNA. Three nested multiplex PCR rounds of slightly modified ARM-PCR generated TCR beta libraries. Each of the first two PCR rounds ran around 10 cycles with TRBV1-TRBV30 forward and C-beta reverse primers. MiXCR, applied by TCRdb to the multiplex PCR reads, yields one record per CDR3 protein. Among around 20,000 distinct CDR3 sequences listed, around 77% were seen once.

The gene calls are TRBV4-1 and TRBJ2-2, with D perhaps TRBD2 (5 bases). This sequence originates from a woman younger than 45 with primary liver carcinoma and hepatitis B virus infection. The sequenced sample consisted of liver tumor tissue from sampling region 4. The sample's subset: tumor region T4, right-lateral pole. CDR3 sequence reads: CASSQDLGSTGELLF. The CDR3, as DNA: TGCGCCAGCAGCCAAGATCTAGGGTCGACCGGGGAGCTGTTATTT.